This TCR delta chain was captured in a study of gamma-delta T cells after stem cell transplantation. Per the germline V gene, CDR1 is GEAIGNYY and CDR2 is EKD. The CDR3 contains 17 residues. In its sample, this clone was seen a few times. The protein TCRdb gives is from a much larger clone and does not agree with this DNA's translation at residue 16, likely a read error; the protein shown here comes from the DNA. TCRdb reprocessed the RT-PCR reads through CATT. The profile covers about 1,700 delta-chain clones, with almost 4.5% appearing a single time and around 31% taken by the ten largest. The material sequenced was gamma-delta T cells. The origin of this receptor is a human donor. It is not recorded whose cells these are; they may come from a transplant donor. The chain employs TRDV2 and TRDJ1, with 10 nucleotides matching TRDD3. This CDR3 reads CACQPLGDRRDTDKLTF. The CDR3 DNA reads TGTGCCTGTCAACCCCTGGGGGATAGAAGGGACACCGATAAACTCACCTTT.